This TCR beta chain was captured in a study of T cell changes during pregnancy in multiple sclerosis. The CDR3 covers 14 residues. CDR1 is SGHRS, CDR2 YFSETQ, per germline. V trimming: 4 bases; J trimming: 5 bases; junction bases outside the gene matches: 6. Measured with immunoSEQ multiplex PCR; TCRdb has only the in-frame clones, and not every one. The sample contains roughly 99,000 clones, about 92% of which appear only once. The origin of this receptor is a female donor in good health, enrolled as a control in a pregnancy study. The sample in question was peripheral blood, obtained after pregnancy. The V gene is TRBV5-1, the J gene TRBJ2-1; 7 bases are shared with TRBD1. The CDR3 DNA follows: TGCGCCAGCAGCACCCAGGGGGAAAACAATGAGCAGTTCTTC. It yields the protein CASSTQGENNEQFF.